This T cell receptor beta chain was found in a study of OX40 agonist ivuxolimab in advanced cancers. As for the study in general: 40% to 50% of patients had received prior checkpoint inhibitor therapy. Partial responses were observed in three patients, of whom one had hepatocellular carcinoma and two had cutaneous melanoma. General observations from the study: The mean number of expanded clones was higher in CD8+ T cells than in CD4+.

Of note for this clone: The antigen is not known.

Data came from immunoSEQ multiplex PCR; TCRdb stores just in-frame clones and leaves some out. This table has 130,000 or so clones, 90% to 95% appearing once. Prior autoimmune disease or systemic immunosuppression barred patients. The CDR3 is 16 residues long. V gave up 0 bases and J gave up 2 bases; unmatched junction bases: 3. CDR1 is SGHDT, CDR2 YYEEEE, per germline. The clonotype comes from an adult with an advanced solid tumor such as melanoma, head and neck, liver or kidney cancer. The chain couples TRBV5-6 to TRBJ2-5; 11 nucleotides agree with TRBD2. The sequencing here drew on CD4+ or CD8+ T cells sorted from blood, taken in a trial of the OX40 agonist ivuxolimab. CDR3 sequence reads: CASSLVSGGAQETQYF. CDR3 in DNA: TGTGCCAGCAGCTTGGTTAGCGGGGGGGCACAAGAGACCCAGTACTTC. Combining the CDR3 with reference TRBV5-6 and TRBJ2-5 gives the whole variable domain DAGVTQSPTHLIKTRGQQVTLRCSPKSGHDTVSWYQQALGQGPQFIFQYYEEEERQRGNFPDRFSGHQFPNYSSELNVNALLLGDSALYLCASSLVSGGAQETQYFGPGTRLLVL.